These 16 T cell receptor beta chains originate from one sample sequenced in a study of patients and donors after allogeneic stem cell transplantation. TCRdb passed the RT-PCR reads through MiXCR, listing each CDR3 protein once. The table lists some 230,000 distinct CDR3 sequences, 12% to 15% of them singletons, with more than 9% in the top ten. The sequencing input was blood, either unsorted or a sorted T cell fraction (not recorded which). The receptor set was obtained from a human donor who was either an allogeneic HSCT recipient or a stem cell or donor lymphocyte infusion donor (not recorded which). It is not recorded whose cells these are; they may come from a transplant donor.

The chain combines TRBV7-6 with TRBJ1-5, with unresolved D. This CDR3 contains 14 residues. Germline CDR1 and CDR2: SGHVS and FNYEAQ. Trimming shortened V by 5 bases and J by 1 base, and 9 bases separated the two germline ends. The CDR3 DNA reads TGTGCCAGCAGCCCCCTTTCGAGCAATCAGCCCCAGCATTTT. Amino acid sequence: CASSPLSSNQPQHF.

Many counts were recorded for this clonotype. V usage is TRBV11-2 and J usage is TRBJ2-2; D is possibly TRBD2 (6 bases). CDR1 is SGHAT, CDR2 FQNNGV, per germline. The CDR3 length is 15 residues. Trimming cost V 2 bases and J 4 bases, with 11 bases left between them. CDR3 region: CASSLMAGTTGELFF. DNA of the CDR3: TGTGCCAGCAGCTTAATGGCGGGAACCACCGGGGAGCTGTTTTTT.

The chain recombines TRBV15 with TRBJ1-5, with TRBD1 as a possible D gene (5 bases). Looked up from germline, CDR1 is LNHNV and CDR2 is YYDKDF (reference sequence). V lost 3 bases to trimming and J lost 1 base, with 25 bases between them. The CDR3 length is 20 residues. CDR3 bases: TGTGCCACCAGCAGTAGGGGCCAGAAGCACGGCGGAAACAGCAATCAGCCCCAGCATTTT. Amino acids: CATSSRGQKHGGNSNQPQHF.

This clonotype was detected many times. CDR3 in DNA: TGTGCCAGCACCAGGGGAACCGGGGAGCTGTTTTTT. This codes for CASTRGTGELFF. The chain carries TRBV6-1 and TRBJ2-2, with a possible D match to TRBD1 (6 bases). The V and J ends lost 7 bases and 5 bases respectively, with 8 bases between them. CDR1 is MNHNS and CDR2 is SASEGT in the germline V gene. The CDR3 runs to 12 residues.

The chain links TRBV5-6 to TRBJ1-1, with D uncertain. Per the germline V gene, CDR1 is SGHDT and CDR2 is YYEEEE. Trimming pared 0 bases from V and 0 bases from J, leaving 9 bases between. This CDR3 contains 15 residues. The CDR3 nucleotides are TGTGCCAGCAGCTTGGAACAGCTCATGAACACTGAAGCTTTCTTT. Translating it yields CASSLEQLMNTEAFF.

This clonotype was detected only a few times. The rearrangement links TRBV12-3 or TRBV12-4 to TRBJ1-5; D is perhaps TRBD1 (5 bases). V gave up 3 bases and J gave up 7 bases, with 19 bases separating them. The CDR3 extends over 16 amino acids. The CDR3 reads CASSFSVQGLHQPQHF. As DNA, the CDR3 is TGTGCCAGCAGTTTTTCGGTCCAGGGACTCCACCAGCCCCAGCATTTT.

V is TRBV24-1 and J is TRBJ2-6, with 8 bases that match TRBD1. CDR1 and CDR2 from the germline V gene are KGHDR and SFDVKD. The V and J ends lost 3 bases and 2 bases, in that order; junction bases with no gene match: 2. The CDR3 length is 16 residues. The CDR3: CATSDPTGAGANVLTF. In DNA, the CDR3 is TGTGCCACCAGTGATCCGACAGGGGCTGGGGCCAACGTCCTGACTTTC.

A few counts support this clonotype. The V call is TRBV20-1, the J call TRBJ2-3; 12 bases agree with TRBD2. CDR3 length: 15 residues. J gave up 5 bases and V 5 bases, and 8 bases lay outside the gene matches. Per germline, CDR1 DFQATT and CDR2 SNEGSKA (reference sequence). CDR3 sequence: CSAYRLAGVQDTQYF. CDR3 sequence (DNA): TGCAGTGCTTACCGACTAGCGGGGGTCCAAGATACGCAGTATTTT.

The chain uses TRBV20-1 and TRBJ2-1; D may be TRBD2 (5 bases). CDR3 size: 13 residues. Trimming stripped 3 bases from V and 4 bases from J, with 10 bases between. Per the germline V gene, CDR1 is DFQATT and CDR2 is SNEGSKA (reference sequence). CDR3 loop: CSARPAEYNEQFF. DNA for the CDR3: TGCAGTGCTAGGCCAGCGGAATACAATGAGCAGTTCTTC.

This clonotype occurred a few times. The chain joins TRBV29-1 to TRBJ2-5, with D tentatively TRBD1 or TRBD2 (5 bases each). CDR1 is SQVTM and CDR2 is ANQGSEA in the germline V gene. The CDR3 runs to 13 residues. V lost 7 bases and J lost 5, with 17 bases in between. CDR3 nucleotides: TGCAGCGCTGATCGGGGCAGTGGGGAGACCCAGTACTTC. Protein product: CSADRGSGETQYF.

This clonotype was observed a few times. This chain uses TRBV5-1 with TRBJ2-2; TRBD2 might be the D (6 bases). The germline V gene encodes CDR1 SGHRS and CDR2 YFSETQ. V was cut by 1 base and J by 3 bases, with 10 bases left in between. CDR3 length equals 15 residues. The CDR3 coding sequence is TGCGCCAGCAGCTTGTCGGGAGCTTACACCGGGGAGCTGTTTTTT. It is translated as CASSLSGAYTGELFF.

The chain has TRBV5-4 and TRBJ2-2; TRBD2 matches at 9 bases. This CDR3 region has 15 residues. The V gene's germline CDR1 is SGHNT and CDR2 YYREEE (reference sequence). After removal of 2 bases from V and 7 bases from J, the junction contained 6 bases not matched to a gene. This chain's CDR3 is CASSFAVTSGGELFF. CDR3 sequence (DNA): TGTGCCAGCAGCTTTGCCGTGACTAGCGGCGGGGAGCTGTTTTTT.

This clonotype has ten or more counts. The V call is TRBV5-6, the J call TRBJ1-2; D possibly corresponds to TRBD1 (6 bases). This CDR3 is 15 amino acids long. V was pared by 0 bases and J by 3 bases, with 12 bases between. Germline V gene lookup returns CDR1 SGHDT and CDR2 YYEEEE. As DNA, the CDR3 is TGTGCCAGCAGCTTGGCCGGAGGGGGGGACTATGGCTACACCTTC. This codes for CASSLAGGGDYGYTF. Drawing the rest from reference TRBV5-6 and TRBJ1-2, the complete variable domain is DAGVTQSPTHLIKTRGQQVTLRCSPKSGHDTVSWYQQALGQGPQFIFQYYEEEERQRGNFPDRFSGHQFPNYSSELNVNALLLGDSALYLCASSLAGGGDYGYTFGSGTRLTVV.

This clonotype has more than one count but fewer than ten. The V gene is TRBV20-1, the J gene TRBJ2-3, with D maybe TRBD2 (5 bases). This CDR3 has 16 residues. V was shortened by 0 bases and J by 5 bases, with 18 bases between the two germline ends. CDR1 and CDR2 from the germline V gene are DFQATT and SNEGSKA (reference sequence). CDR3 region: CSARDERTGVGDTQYF. CDR3 DNA: TGCAGTGCTAGAGATGAACGGACTGGGGTGGGAGATACGCAGTATTTT.

V and J are TRBV10-3 and TRBJ2-7; 9 nucleotides match TRBD1. CDR1 ENHRY and CDR2 SYGVKD come from the germline V gene. Germline trimming cut 6 bases from V and 0 bases from J; bases unmatched to any gene: 6. The CDR3 is 15 residues long. CDR3 coding DNA: TGTGCCATCAGCGCCGGGACAGGGAGCTCCTACGAGCAGTACTTC. This encodes CAISAGTGSSYEQYF.

Only a few counts were recorded for this clonotype. This chain links TRBV7-2 with TRBJ1-4; D might be TRBD1 (6 bases). V lost 6 bases and J lost 6, with 14 bases in between. The CDR3 runs 14 residues. Looked up from germline, CDR1 is SGHTA and CDR2 is FQGNSA. CDR3 sequence reads: CASRRPGADEKLFF. The CDR3 DNA is TGTGCCAGCAGGCGGCCGGGGGCAGATGAAAAACTGTTTTTT.